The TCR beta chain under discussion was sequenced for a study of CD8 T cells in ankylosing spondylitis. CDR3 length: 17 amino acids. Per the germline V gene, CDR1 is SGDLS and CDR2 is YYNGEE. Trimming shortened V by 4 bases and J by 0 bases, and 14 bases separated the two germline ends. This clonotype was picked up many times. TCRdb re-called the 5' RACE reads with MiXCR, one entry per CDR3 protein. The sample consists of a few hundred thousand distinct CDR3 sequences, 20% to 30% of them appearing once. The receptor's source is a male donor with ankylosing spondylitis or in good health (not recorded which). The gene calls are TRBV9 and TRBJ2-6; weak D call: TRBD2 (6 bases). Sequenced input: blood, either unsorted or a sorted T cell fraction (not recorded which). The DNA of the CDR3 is TGTGCCAGCAGCTTCGGGGGTTACCTCTCTGGGGCCAACGTCCTGACTTTC. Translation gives CASSFGGYLSGANVLTF. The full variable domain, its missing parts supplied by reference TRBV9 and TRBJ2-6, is DSGVTQTPKHLITATGQRVTLRCSPRSGDLSVYWYQQSLDQGLQFLIQYYNGEERAKGNILERFSAQQFPDLHSELNLSSLELGDSALYFCASSFGGYLSGANVLTFGAGSRLTVL.